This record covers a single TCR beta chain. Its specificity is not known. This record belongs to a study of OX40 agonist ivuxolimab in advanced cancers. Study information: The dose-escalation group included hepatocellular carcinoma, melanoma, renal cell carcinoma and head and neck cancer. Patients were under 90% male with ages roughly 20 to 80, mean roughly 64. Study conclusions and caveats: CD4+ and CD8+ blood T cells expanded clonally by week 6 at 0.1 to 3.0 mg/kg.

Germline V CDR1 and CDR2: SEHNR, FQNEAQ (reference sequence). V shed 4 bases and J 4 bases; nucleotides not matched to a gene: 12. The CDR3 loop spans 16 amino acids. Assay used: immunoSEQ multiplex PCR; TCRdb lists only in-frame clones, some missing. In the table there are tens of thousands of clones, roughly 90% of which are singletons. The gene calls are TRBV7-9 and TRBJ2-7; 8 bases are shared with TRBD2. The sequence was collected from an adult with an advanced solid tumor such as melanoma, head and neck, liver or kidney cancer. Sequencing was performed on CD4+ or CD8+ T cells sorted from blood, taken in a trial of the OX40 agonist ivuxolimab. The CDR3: CASSSWGGLVEYEQYF. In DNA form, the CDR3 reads TGTGCCAGCAGCTCCTGGGGGGGACTAGTTGAATACGAGCAGTACTTC.